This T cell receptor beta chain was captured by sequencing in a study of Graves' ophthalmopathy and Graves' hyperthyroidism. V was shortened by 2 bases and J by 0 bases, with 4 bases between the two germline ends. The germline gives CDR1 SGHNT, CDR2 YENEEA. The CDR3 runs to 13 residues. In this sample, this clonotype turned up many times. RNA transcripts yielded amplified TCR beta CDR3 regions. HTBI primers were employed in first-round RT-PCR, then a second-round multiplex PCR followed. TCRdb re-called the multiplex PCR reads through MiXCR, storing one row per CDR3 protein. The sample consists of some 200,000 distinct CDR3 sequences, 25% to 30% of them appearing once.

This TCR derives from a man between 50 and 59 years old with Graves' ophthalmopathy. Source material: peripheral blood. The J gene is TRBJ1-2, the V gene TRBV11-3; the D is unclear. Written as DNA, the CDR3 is TGTGCCAGCAGCTTAATCCCTAACTATGGCTACACCTTC. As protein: CASSLIPNYGYTF.